This TCR gamma chain was sequenced during a study of intestinal T cells in coeliac disease (dated by TCRdb to about 2020). Describing the broader study: In the TRG cohort, coeliac patients were much younger than controls, with a mean age of 16.0 years compared with 54.8 years. The TCR-delta (TRD) cohort comprised duodenal biopsies from around eleven coeliac disease patients and around eleven non-coeliac controls. A second, larger TCR-gamma (TRG) cohort comprised duodenal biopsies from 35 or so coeliac disease patients and about 20 non-coeliac controls. Overall study results and their limits: Repeated CDR3 amino acid sequences could not be distinguished from PCR duplicates in the analysis. FFPE-derived DNA was found to be relatively degraded, and loss of a proportion of TCR sequences in each sample was likely caused by this degradation. All 22 biopsies in training were correctly classified by TRD kmer-based clustering, and a leave-one-out accuracy of about 92% was reported. Clustering based on TRG put most of the roughly 54 biopsies (about 94%) in the right class, and the reported leave-one-out accuracy was roughly 87%. The coeliac group and the control group were significantly different in age, but an analysis split by age did not give significant classification.

This clone is identified as large (0.1 to 1%). Its antigen specificity is not known. There are no base qualities to consult, and no much larger clone falls within one base. Libraries were built with multiplex PCR. The sequencer listed for this sample is Ion Torrent PGM. TRG repertoires were amplified from approximately 200 ng of biopsy DNA using the LymphoTrack kit, whose primers carry Illumina adapters. TRG amplicons were purified with AMPure XP beads, quantified on a 2100 Bioanalyzer, and pooled equimolarly. An Ion PGM instrument was used to sequence the TRG libraries. The authors processed their data as follows. Using FastX, any read was removed if more than 10% of its nucleotides had quality scores below the third quartile calculated per patient. Alignment of reads was performed with IMGT/HighV-QUEST so that V, D and J genes were assigned, CDR3 regions were identified and functionality was assessed. Sequences were converted to amino acids, and every sequence predicted to be non-functional was removed. The CDR3s were broken into kmers both with and without positional annotation, PCA was run on the kmer frequencies, and the samples were clustered using every one of the 1023 combinations of PCs 1-10. Classification was validated by leave-one-out cross-validation, in which parameters were re-optimised on the remaining samples each time. Using the vegan R package, Shannon diversity was calculated from repeated random subsamples whose size matched the lowest read count. With CATT, TCRdb called clones again from the public reads; duplicate DNA rows were later joined. Clone size and V and J calls follow TCRdb, not the original study. This sample lists some 740 gamma-chain clones; roughly 52% were detected once. The ten largest account for roughly 21% of the sample.

For each case, genomic DNA was isolated from ten 5-um FFPE scrolls with the QIAamp DNA FFPE tissue kit. Fully anonymised formalin-fixed paraffin-embedded duodenal biopsies surplus to diagnostic needs were used to test TCR repertoire-based classification of coeliac disease. V trim: 1 base; J trim: 0 bases; unmatched bases: 3. CDR1 VENAVY and CDR2 YDSYNSRV are derived from the germline V gene. From the cysteine up to the phenylalanine, the CDR3 has a length of 14 residues. The entry retains the CDR3 DNA only, 42 bases that are in frame from base 1. The sequence derives from a human donor with celiac disease. The sequencing input was a duodenal biopsy. This receptor chain uses TRGV8 and TRGJ1 or TRGJ2. The base sequence is TGTGCCACCTGGGATAGTGAGAATTATTATAAGAAACTCTTT. It is translated as CATWDSENYYKKLF.